These 30 T cell receptor beta chains share one sample of origin, sequenced in a study of cytomegalovirus exposure and HLA in healthy donors. The PCR had 60 Vbeta and 13 Jbeta primers. Some clones are missing from TCRdb's copy, which holds only in-frame ones; the method was immunoSEQ multiplex PCR. There are around 170,000 clones in the sample; 65% to 85% occur only once, and under 2% lies in the top ten. Sequences were obtained from PBMCs. The receptors come from a woman aged 18-29 years in good health and CMV-seronegative.

The chain joins TRBV6-4 to TRBJ1-1; D call uncertain. The CDR3 consists of 15 residues. Trimming pared 7 bases from V and 1 base from J, leaving 16 bases between. The germline CDR1 and CDR2 sequences are MRHNA and SNTAGT. CDR3 region: CASKVEDSANTEAFF. CDR3 bases: TGTGCCAGCAAAGTAGAGGACTCAGCGAACACTGAAGCTTTCTTT.

The chain combines TRBV10-1 with TRBJ2-5; TRBD1 matches at 7 bases. This CDR3 has 16 residues. V lost 1 base to trimming and J lost 3 bases; unmatched junction nucleotides: 8. The germline V gene has CDR1 WNHNN and CDR2 SYGVQD (reference sequence). The CDR3 coding sequence is TGCGCCAGCAGTGAGTTGACCGGGACAGTAAAAGAGACCCAGTACTTC. Protein sequence: CASSELTGTVKETQYF.

The chain joins TRBV6-1 to TRBJ1-6; 7 nucleotides line up with TRBD1. V was clipped by 2 bases and J by 7 bases; unmatched bases: 8. The CDR3 extends over 16 amino acids. Germline V gene data show CDR1 as MNHNS and CDR2 as SASEGT. CDR3 protein: CASSELDRLQNSPLHF. The CDR3 DNA reads as TGTGCCAGCAGTGAATTGGACAGGCTACAGAATTCACCCCTCCACTTT.

This chain joins TRBV10-1 and TRBJ1-5; D call uncertain. The V end lost 2 bases, the J end lost 6 bases, and 8 bases lay between the germline ends. The CDR3 has 13 residues. Looked up from germline, CDR1 is WNHNN and CDR2 is SYGVQD (reference sequence). CDR3 in amino acids: CASSEGYGQPQHF. The CDR3 coding sequence is TGCGCCAGCAGTGAGGGTTACGGTCAGCCCCAGCATTTT.

The J gene is TRBJ2-7, the V gene TRBV11-3, with D unclear. Per the germline V gene, CDR1 is SGHNT and CDR2 is YENEEA. V lost 1 base and J lost 3, with 10 bases in between. The CDR3 consists of 14 residues. CDR3 sequence: CASSLGVESYEQYF. CDR3 DNA: TGTGCCAGCAGCTTAGGAGTCGAGAGCTACGAGCAGTACTTC.

The chain recombines TRBV7-9 with TRBJ2-1, with D unresolved. V gave up 1 base and J gave up 9 bases, with 13 bases separating them. The CDR3 totals 14 residues. Germline V gene data show CDR1 as SEHNR and CDR2 as FQNEAQ (reference sequence). The CDR3, as DNA: TGTGCCAGCAGCTTAGTTGATGGCCGAGGTGAGCAGTTCTTC. As protein: CASSLVDGRGEQFF.

The gene calls are TRBV6-6 and TRBJ2-3; D may be TRBD2 (6 bases). In germline, CDR1 is MNHNY, CDR2 SVGAGI (reference sequence). The CDR3 contains 13 residues. V was clipped by 6 bases and J by 3 bases, with 10 bases between them. DNA for the CDR3: TGTGCCAGCAGGAACGGGGGTACAGATACGCAGTATTTT. It specifies CASRNGGTDTQYF.

The CDR3 region is CASSDRTGGKDYGYTF. CDR3 sequence (DNA): TGTGCCAGCAGTGACAGGACAGGGGGCAAGGACTATGGCTACACCTTC. The V gene is TRBV6-1, the J gene TRBJ1-2; 11 nucleotides align to TRBD1. The V segment lost 3 bases and the J segment 3 bases; nucleotides outside the gene matches: 6. The CDR3 is made up of 16 amino acids. Germline V gives CDR1 MNHNS, CDR2 SASEGT.

The V and J genes are TRBV18 and TRBJ2-3; D is undetermined. This CDR3 has 12 amino acids. Trimming removed 6 bases from V and 6 bases from J, with 10 bases in between. Germline V gives CDR1 KGHSH, CDR2 LQKENI. DNA of the CDR3: TGTGCCAGCTCTCCGCTAGGTGATACGCAGTATTTT. It translates to CASSPLGDTQYF.

The V and J genes are TRBV28 and TRBJ2-7; TRBD2 is a possible D gene (7 bases). Germline V gives CDR1 MDHEN, CDR2 SYDVKM. The CDR3 is 13 amino acids. The CDR3 is CVSRGRGAYEQYF. In DNA, the CDR3 is TGTGTTTCGCGGGGGCGCGGGGCCTACGAGCAGTACTTC.

The sample holds a few counts of this clone. V gene TRBV5-8 combines with J gene TRBJ1-5; D is possibly TRBD1 (6 bases). Trimming pared 4 bases from V and 3 bases from J, leaving 17 bases between. The V gene's germline CDR1 is SGHTS and CDR2 YDEGEE. The CDR3 runs to 16 residues. CDR3 protein: CASSRGQGLNNQPQHF. The CDR3 coding sequence is TGTGCCAGCAGCAGGGGTCAGGGGCTTAACAATCAGCCCCAGCATTTT.

The V gene is TRBV6-1, the J gene TRBJ1-4; D might be TRBD1 (5 bases). V was clipped by 6 bases and J by 13 bases, with 15 bases between them. Germline CDR1 MNHNS, CDR2 SASEGT. The CDR3 runs to 12 residues. This chain's CDR3 is CASRATAVGLFF. The CDR3, as DNA: TGTGCCAGCAGAGCGACAGCCGTGGGACTGTTTTTT.

The chain has TRBV7-9 and TRBJ1-5, with 8 bases matching TRBD1. This CDR3 is 12 amino acids long. V was pared by 10 bases and J by 4 bases, with 3 bases of the junction left unmatched. Germline CDR1 SEHNR, CDR2 FQNEAQ (reference sequence). The CDR3 bases are TGTGCCACCAGGACAGGGAATCAGCCCCAGCATTTT. Its translation: CATRTGNQPQHF. Based on the CDR3 plus reference TRBV7-9 and TRBJ1-5, the full variable domain is DTGVSQNPRHKITKRGQNVTFRCDPISEHNRLYWYRQTLGQGPEFLTYFQNEAQLEKSRLLSDRFSAERPKGSFSTLEIQRTEQGDSAMYLCATRTGNQPQHFGDGTRLSIL.

In its sample, this clone was seen many times. The chain joins TRBV11-2 to TRBJ1-1; 9 nucleotides match TRBD1. Unmatched junction bases numbered 14, after V lost 2 bases and J lost 4 bases. The CDR3 has 18 amino acids. The germline V gene has CDR1 SGHAT and CDR2 FQNNGV. The CDR3 DNA sequence: TGTGCCAGCAGCTTATCAACGATTCTACAGGGGGCAGGCACTGAAGCTTTCTTT. Amino acids: CASSLSTILQGAGTEAFF.

The CDR3 loop reads CASIRDKGFSYGYTF. The CDR3 nucleotides read TGTGCCAGCATTCGGGACAAGGGATTTTCATATGGCTACACCTTC. The gene calls are TRBV5-6 and TRBJ1-2; D is possibly TRBD1 (6 bases). Germline-derived CDR1 and CDR2 are SGHDT and YYEEEE. Trimming shortened V by 6 bases and J by 5 bases, and 20 bases separated the two germline ends. This CDR3 comprises 15 residues.

In this sample, this clone turned up a few times. This rearrangement joins TRBV11-3 to TRBJ1-1, with D hard to call. Germline CDR1 and CDR2: SGHNT and YENEEA. V lost 5 bases to trimming and J lost 2 bases, with 9 bases between them. This CDR3 comprises 13 residues. The CDR3 reads CASSLTANTEAFF. Written as DNA, the CDR3 is TGTGCCAGCAGCCTAACAGCAAACACTGAAGCTTTCTTT.

The chain is built from TRBV21-1 and TRBJ1-1; the table's TRBD1 call for D was not verified on the DNA. TRBV21-1 is reported as a pseudogene. The CDR3 length is 15 residues. The DNA for the CDR3 is TGTGCCAGCAGCCTATTGGGACAGGAAGGGCCTGAAGCTTTCTTT. It yields the protein CASSLLGQEGPEAFF.

This chain connects TRBV2 to TRBJ1-2; D gene ambiguous. Per the germline V gene, CDR1 is SNHLY and CDR2 is FYNNEI. CDR3 length: 12 residues. With 6 bases removed from V and 3 bases from J, the gap between germline ends came to 8 bases. This CDR3 reads CASRGSDYGYTF. The CDR3 DNA reads TGTGCCAGCAGGGGGAGTGACTATGGCTACACCTTC. The full variable domain, in which reference TRBV2 and TRBJ1-2 provide the parts outside the CDR3, is EPEVTQTPSHQVTQMGQEVILRCVPISNHLYFYWYRQILGQKVEFLVSFYNNEISEKSEIFDDQFSVERPDGSNFTLKIRSTKLEDSAMYFCASRGSDYGYTFGSGTRLTVV.

The genes are TRBV7-8 and TRBJ1-2; possibly TRBD1 for D (6 bases). The CDR3 consists of 14 residues. The V gene lost 8 bases and the J gene lost 3 bases, with 16 bases spanning the gap. In germline, CDR1 is SGHVS, CDR2 FQNEAQ. This chain's CDR3 is CASGQGRVDYGYTF. Here the CDR3 DNA reads TGTGCCAGCGGCCAGGGGAGGGTCGACTATGGCTACACCTTC.

V gene TRBV11-2 combines with J gene TRBJ2-5; D perhaps matches TRBD2 (6 bases). The CDR3 extends over 14 amino acids. V was pared by 6 bases and J by 4 bases, with 15 bases between. Germline loops: CDR1 SGHAT, CDR2 FQNNGV. CDR3 in amino acids: CASRHSGEGETQYF. Here the CDR3 DNA reads TGTGCCAGCAGACATTCGGGGGAAGGAGAGACCCAGTACTTC.

The chain carries TRBV29-1 and TRBJ1-2, with D possibly matching TRBD1 (5 bases). CDR3 size: 13 residues. Germline assignment: CDR1 SQVTM and CDR2 ANQGSEA. Trimming removed 3 bases at V and 4 bases at J, with 12 bases between. Here the CDR3 reads CSVDMEGTYGYTF. CDR3 bases: TGCAGCGTTGATATGGAGGGGACCTATGGCTACACCTTC. Full variable domain (outside the CDR3, taken from reference TRBV29-1 and TRBJ1-2): SAVISQKPSRDICQRGTSLTIQCQVDSQVTMMFWYRQQPGQSLTLIATANQGSEATYESGFVIDKFPISRPNLTFSTLTVSNMSPEDSSIYLCSVDMEGTYGYTFGSGTRLTVV.

This chain connects TRBV5-1 to TRBJ1-2; TRBD1 might be the D (5 bases). The CDR3 is 12 amino acids. Trimming took 4 bases from V and 5 from J, leaving 9 bases between them. Germline CDR1 reads SGHRS; CDR2 reads YFSETQ. The CDR3 region is CASSLDMYGYTF. CDR3 nucleotides: TGCGCCAGCAGCCTGGACATGTATGGCTACACCTTC. Looking up the rest from reference TRBV5-1 and TRBJ1-2 gives the full variable domain: KAGVTQTPRYLIKTRGQQVTLSCSPISGHRSVSWYQQTPGQGLQFLFEYFSETQRNKGNFPGRFSGRQFSNSRSEMNVSTLELGDSALYLCASSLDMYGYTFGSGTRLTVV.

V is TRBV6-1 and J is TRBJ2-1, with TRBD1 as a possible D gene (6 bases). The CDR3 totals 14 residues. The V gene lost 8 bases and the J gene lost 8 bases, with 19 bases spanning the gap. Germline-derived CDR1 and CDR2 are MNHNS and SASEGT. This CDR3 reads CASRLTITGYEQFF. For the CDR3, the DNA is TGTGCCAGCCGACTCACGATTACAGGGTATGAGCAGTTCTTC.

The sample holds a few counts of this clone. The gene calls are TRBV4-1 and TRBJ2-7; TRBD1 agrees at 10 bases. The V and J ends lost 4 bases and 0 bases, in that order; junction bases with no gene match: 6. Germline V gene sequence: CDR1 MGHRA, CDR2 YSYEKL. The CDR3 extends over 16 amino acids. The CDR3 DNA reads as TGCGCCAGCAGCCTTACCGGGACAGGGGCCTCCTACGAGCAGTACTTC. Its translation: CASSLTGTGASYEQYF.

The chain couples TRBV5-1 to TRBJ2-2; D might be TRBD2 (6 bases). Looked up from germline, CDR1 is SGHRS and CDR2 is YFSETQ. This CDR3 is 13 amino acids long. Deletions cut 0 bases from V and 6 bases from J, with 6 bases between. CDR3 amino acids: CASSLGLAGELFF. For the CDR3, the DNA is TGCGCCAGCAGCTTGGGACTAGCCGGGGAGCTGTTTTTT.

A remark on this clone: At one end, the junction sequence differs from germline, possibly due to a read error. The CDR3 sequence: CASSVPQGLAF. The CDR3 DNA is TGTGCCAGCAGCGTACCCCAGGGGTTAGCCTTC. V usage is TRBV9 and J usage is TRBJ1-2, with D possibly being TRBD1 (6 bases). Germline V gene sequence: CDR1 SGDLS, CDR2 YYNGEE. This CDR3 region has 11 residues.

V gene TRBV6-1 combines with J gene TRBJ2-1; perhaps TRBD1 as D (6 bases). V lost 9 bases to trimming and J lost 8 bases, with 17 bases between them. This CDR3 is 13 amino acids long. The germline V gene has CDR1 MNHNS and CDR2 SASEGT. CDR3 region: CASQLTGNHEQFF. CDR3 in DNA: TGTGCCAGTCAGCTCACAGGGAACCATGAGCAGTTCTTC.

V and J are TRBV11-2 and TRBJ1-1; 10 bases map to TRBD1. The germline V gene has CDR1 SGHAT and CDR2 FQNNGV. V trimming: 5 bases; J trimming: 4 bases; junction bases outside the gene matches: 19. CDR3 size: 19 residues. The chain's CDR3 is CASSPDGPGQGILGTEAFF. CDR3 sequence (DNA): TGTGCCAGCAGCCCCGATGGGCCGGGACAGGGGATTTTGGGCACTGAAGCTTTCTTT.

CDR3 in amino acids: CASSLLFGGATNEKLFF. CDR3 coding DNA: TGTGCCAGCAGCCTCTTGTTTGGAGGTGCCACTAATGAAAAACTGTTTTTT. The gene calls are TRBV11-2 and TRBJ1-4; unclear D gene. The CDR3 runs 17 residues. Germline CDR1 SGHAT, CDR2 FQNNGV. The germline V and J ends were trimmed by 5 bases and 2 bases, with 18 bases remaining between them.

In DNA, the CDR3 is TGTGCCAGCAGCCCGCAGGAAGCGGGAGACACAGATACGCAGTATTTT. As protein: CASSPQEAGDTDTQYF. V usage is TRBV9 and J usage is TRBJ2-3; 8 bases line up with TRBD2. From germline, CDR1 is SGDLS and CDR2 YYNGEE. The ends lost 4 bases at V and 2 bases at J; junction bases unmatched: 9. This CDR3 is built from 16 residues.